A selection of T cell receptor beta chains follows, all from one sample in a study of early T cells in non-severe SARS-CoV-2 infection. In TCRdb, the 5' RACE reads were re-called with MiXCR into one record per CDR3 protein. The sample records about 90,000 distinct CDR3 sequences, approximately 14% being singletons. Material for sequencing was whole blood. The receptors stem from an adult who was a healthcare worker with PCR-confirmed SARS-CoV-2 infection or an uninfected control (not recorded which). Each CDR3 is given with its conserved first and last residue. D genes are given only for firm matches. A clone size is listed for some rows: how often the clone was seen (once, few, many), or a class if it is expanded.

V	size	J	D	length	DNA	CDR3
TRBV6-6	many	TRBJ2-1	-	13	TGTGCCAGCAGCAACAAATACCCGGGGGAGCAGTTCTTC	CASSNKYPGEQFF
TRBV20-1	-	TRBJ2-3	TRBD2	18	TGCAGTGCTAGAGCCTTTGTCCTAGCGGGAGGTTCCACAGATACGCAGTATTTT	CSARAFVLAGGSTDTQYF
TRBV7-9	few	TRBJ1-1	TRBD1	14	TGTGCCAGCAGCTTAGAACAGGGGGGTTCTGAAGCTTTCTTT	CASSLEQGGSEAFF
TRBV10-3	few	TRBJ2-1	TRBD2	16	TGTGCCATCGGGAGACTAGCGGATAGCTCCTACAATGAGCAGTTCTTC	CAIGRLADSSYNEQFF
TRBV2	-	TRBJ1-1	-	13	TGTGCCAGCAGCTCGGCTTACCGTACTGAAGCTTTCTTT	CASSSAYRTEAFF
TRBV7-7	-	TRBJ2-5	-	14	TGTGCCAGCAGCATGGGACGGGTTACGGAGACCCAGTACTTC	CASSMGRVTETQYF
TRBV29-1	few	TRBJ2-3	-	14	TGCAGCGCTATCCCCAACGGAGTTGCAGATACGCAGTATTTT	CSAIPNGVADTQYF
TRBV29-1	few	TRBJ1-1	-	13	TGCAGCGCTATGGGGTTTGTGGGCACTGAAGCTTTCTTT	CSAMGFVGTEAFF
TRBV20-1	many	TRBJ2-1	-	15	TGCAGTGCTCCACTGCCGGGAGTCCTATTAAGTGAGCAGTTCTTC	CSAPLPGVLLSEQFF
TRBV29-1	few	TRBJ2-4	-	12	TGCAGCCACCTCGGGGCCAAAAACATTCAGTACTTC	CSHLGAKNIQYF
TRBV5-1	once	TRBJ1-2	TRBD1	17	TGCGCCAGCAGCTTCCCCCCCCCCTTTGGACAGGGACTTGGCTACACCTTC	CASSFPPPFGQGLGYTF
TRBV7-6	-	TRBJ2-7	-	12	TGTGCCAGCCGTGGGCAGGGCTACGAGCAGTACTTC	CASRGQGYEQYF
TRBV11-3	few	TRBJ2-7	-	15	TGTGCCAGCAGCTTAGAGGAGGGGGCGAGCTACGAGCAGTACTTC	CASSLEEGASYEQYF
TRBV5-1	many	TRBJ1-1	-	16	TGCGCCAGCAGCTCTGGTGGGGGCGTCGGTGACACTGAAGCTTTCTTT	CASSSGGGVGDTEAFF
TRBV12-3/TRBV12-4	-	TRBJ2-2	TRBD2	15	TGTGCCAGCAGTTTAGGGCTAGCGGACACCGGGGAGCTGTTTTTT	CASSLGLADTGELFF
TRBV7-9	few	TRBJ1-3	-	16	TGTGCCAGCAGCCCGGTCGGCCAGGGAACTGGAAACACCATATATTTT	CASSPVGQGTGNTIYF
TRBV3-1	many	TRBJ2-7	TRBD2	16	TGTGCCAGCAGCCAAGGTGGCGGGAGGGCCCTCCAGGAGCAGTACTTC	CASSQGGGRALQEQYF
TRBV20-1	few	TRBJ2-7	TRBD1	13	TGCAGTGCTAGAGGGGACAGCACCTACGAGCAGTACTTC	CSARGDSTYEQYF
TRBV9	-	TRBJ1-1	TRBD1	13	TGTGCCAGCAGCGTAGGGGACAGCCAAAAGGCTTTCTTT	CASSVGDSQKAFF
TRBV7-6	-	TRBJ2-7	TRBD2	14	TGTGCCAGCAGATTACTAGCGGAGGCGGAGGAGCAGTACTTC	CASRLLAEAEEQYF
TRBV7-3	-	TRBJ2-1	TRBD2	14	TGTGCCAGCAACTTAGCGGGAGGGAACAATGAGCAGTTCTTC	CASNLAGGNNEQFF
TRBV7-9	few	TRBJ2-7	TRBD2	15	TGTGCCAGCAGCTCGGGACTAGCGGGAATAAGCGAGCAGTACTTC	CASSSGLAGISEQYF
TRBV5-4	many	TRBJ2-1	-	12	TGTGCCAGCAGCTTACGGCCTGGGGAGCAGTTCTTC	CASSLRPGEQFF
TRBV10-3	few	TRBJ2-6	-	14	TGTGCCACCGCTGGGCTATCTGGGGCCAACGTCCTGACTTTC	CATAGLSGANVLTF